This TCR beta chain was observed in a study of early T cells in non-severe SARS-CoV-2 infection. Unique molecular identifiers were attached to individual cDNA molecules. TCRdb re-analysed the 5' RACE reads in MiXCR, keeping a single row per CDR3 protein. The data show over 70,000 distinct CDR3 sequences, roughly 14% seen once. Study observations and caveats: Anti-spike CD8 specificities were favored by VDJdb matching, whose results missed private and CD4 specificities.

In the case of this clonotype: Its specificity is not known.

The sequenced sample was whole blood, obtained at baseline. The receptor's source is an adult who was a healthcare worker with PCR-confirmed SARS-CoV-2 infection or an uninfected control (not recorded which).

The CDR3 loop is CSASLGSYEQYF. The CDR3 nucleotides read TGCAGTGCTAGTTTAGGTTCCTACGAGCAGTACTTC. The chain couples TRBV20-1 to TRBJ2-7; D call uncertain. The germline CDR1 and CDR2 sequences are DFQATT and SNEGSKA (reference sequence). The CDR3 runs 12 residues. Trimming removed 3 bases from V and 1 base from J, with 7 bases in between.